The 5 T cell receptor beta chains in this list originate from one sample, sequenced in a study of long-term antiretroviral therapy in people with HIV. Assay version v3.0 of immunoSEQ was used, and it was run at survey level. Measured with immunoSEQ multiplex PCR; TCRdb has only the in-frame clones, and not every one. The sample lists 30,000 to 40,000 clones, 70% to 90% seen once, with more than 9% in the top ten. The specimen was unsorted PBMCs, collected 2.2 years after starting antiretroviral therapy. The receptors stem from a man between 18 and 35 years old with HIV.

The gene calls are TRBV13 and TRBJ2-3; D is unclear. V dropped 0 bases and J dropped 1 base, with 5 bases sitting between them. The length of the CDR3 is 14 residues. Germline lookup yields CDR1 PRHDT and CDR2 FYEKMQ (reference sequence). The chain's CDR3 is CASSLGSRTDTQYF. CDR3 bases: TGTGCCAGCAGCTTAGGAAGTCGCACAGATACGCAGTATTTT.

This clone was found a few times. This rearrangement joins TRBV7-9 to TRBJ1-2, with a tentative D call TRBD1 (5 bases). Deletions cut 4 bases from V and 0 bases from J, with 12 bases between. CDR1 and CDR2 from the germline V gene are SEHNR and FQNEAQ (reference sequence). This CDR3 has 15 amino acids. The CDR3 DNA is TGTGCCAGCAGCTCCTGGGGGACGGCTAACTATGGCTACACCTTC. This sequence encodes CASSSWGTANYGYTF.

This CDR3 reads CASSSPRGWSRPGNTIYF. The CDR3 nucleotides are TGTGCCAGCAGCTCCCCGAGGGGGTGGTCCCGTCCTGGAAACACCATATATTTT. This sequence joins TRBV9 and TRBJ1-3, with D possibly matching TRBD1 (6 bases). This CDR3 is built from 18 residues. Germline CDR1 SGDLS, CDR2 YYNGEE. V gave up 4 bases and J gave up 2 bases, with 22 bases separating them.

The chain has TRBV18 and TRBJ2-5; D is undetermined. V lost 0 bases to trimming and J lost 1 base, with 6 bases between them. CDR1 and CDR2 (germline): KGHSH, LQKENI. The CDR3 runs to 14 residues. CDR3 amino acids: CASSPPQFQETQYF. CDR3 bases: TGTGCCAGCTCACCACCCCAGTTCCAAGAGACCCAGTACTTC.

The V call is TRBV4-1, the J call TRBJ1-1; TRBD1 is a possible D gene (5 bases). Looked up from germline, CDR1 is MGHRA and CDR2 is YSYEKL. The CDR3 sequence is 14 residues long. V was cut by 2 bases and J by 0 bases, with 7 bases left in between. The CDR3 is CASSQRGLNTEAFF. CDR3 DNA sequence: TGCGCCAGCAGCCAAAGGGGCCTGAACACTGAAGCTTTCTTT.